What follows are 8 T cell receptor beta chains derived from one specimen sequenced in a study of CD8+CD57+ T cells in acquired aplastic anemia. Sequencing was done on patients that had shown CD8+CD57+ cell expansion by flow cytometry. Genomic DNA, serving as template, underwent TCR beta VDJ and CDR3 profiling. TCRdb reprocessed the reads with MiXCR, giving one entry per CDR3 protein. Among under 200,000 distinct CDR3 sequences, under 50% were seen once, and the ten largest hold about 1.8%. Sequences were obtained from sorted CD4+, CD8+, or CD8+CD57+ T cells (not recorded which) from PBMCs. Source of these receptors: a human donor with aplastic anemia.

The V call is TRBV10-2, the J call TRBJ2-1, with 14 bases identical to TRBD2. V lost 8 bases and J lost 1; bases outside the gene matches: 4. The CDR3 extends over 16 amino acids. The V gene's germline CDR1 is WSHSY and CDR2 SAAADI. The chain's CDR3 is CASLGLAGDSYNEQFF. DNA for the CDR3: TGCGCCAGCCTGGGACTAGCGGGGGATTCCTACAATGAGCAGTTCTTC.

This clonotype was found once. This chain joins TRBV24-1 and TRBJ2-3; D perhaps matches TRBD2 (6 bases). Trimming left V 0 bases short and J 5 bases short, with 11 bases between. Germline V gene lookup returns CDR1 KGHDR and CDR2 SFDVKD. The CDR3 spans 15 residues. CDR3 loop: CATSDLSGVEDTQYF. Here the CDR3 DNA reads TGTGCCACCAGTGATTTGTCGGGAGTTGAAGATACGCAGTATTTT.

Turning to this clonotype: Possible read error: a much larger clone is one base away. The chain recombines TRBV5-1 with TRBJ1-1; 10 positions agree with TRBD1. Germline loops: CDR1 SGHRS, CDR2 YFSETQ. The V segment lost 4 bases and the J segment 0 bases; nucleotides outside the gene matches: 15. The CDR3 has 19 residues. CDR3 bases: TGCGCCAGCAGCCCCCCATCGTCGGGACAGGGGAATTTGAACACTGAAGCTTTCTTT. Translating it yields CASSPPSSGQGNLNTEAFF.

For this clonotype: A clone one base away is much larger, so this may be a read error. The chain combines TRBV5-1 with TRBJ2-5; TRBD1 matches 8 bases. The CDR3 spans 15 residues. CDR1 and CDR2 (germline): SGHRS, YFSETQ. CDR3 protein: CASSFQTGGQEAQYF. The CDR3, as DNA: TGCGCCAGCAGCTTCCAAACAGGGGGACAAGAGGCCCAGTACTTC.

The J gene is TRBJ1-1, the V gene TRBV5-1; perhaps TRBD1 as D (5 bases). Deletions cut 0 bases from V and 7 bases from J, with 19 bases between. CDR3 size: 16 residues. Germline assignment: CDR1 SGHRS and CDR2 YFSETQ. As DNA, the CDR3 is TGCGCCAGCAGCTTGGTTGCAGGGCCATTGGGTATTGAAGCTTTCTTT. Protein product: CASSLVAGPLGIEAFF.

The chain is built from TRBV2 and TRBJ1-6, with D hard to call. The CDR3 loop spans 15 amino acids. V lost 3 bases to trimming and J lost 2 bases, with 8 bases between them. The germline CDR1 and CDR2 sequences are SNHLY and FYNNEI. The CDR3 region has the DNA TGTGCCAGCAGTGATCCAGATACCTATAATTCACCCCTCCACTTT. This codes for CASSDPDTYNSPLHF.

CDR3 protein: CASSRQGERGYTF. In DNA, the CDR3 is TGTGCCAGTAGCCGTCAGGGGGAACGGGGCTACACCTTC. The chain combines TRBV19 with TRBJ1-2, with 7 bases that match TRBD1. Germline CDR1 and CDR2: LNHDA and SQIVND (reference sequence). V trimming: 6 bases; J trimming: 8 bases; junction bases outside the gene matches: 9. The CDR3 is made up of 13 amino acids.

V usage is TRBV7-9 and J usage is TRBJ2-1; TRBD2 agrees at 7 bases. Trimming removed 5 bases from V and 14 bases from J; junction bases left unmatched: 9. The CDR3 is 12 residues long. Per the germline V gene, CDR1 is SEHNR and CDR2 is FQNEAQ (reference sequence). The chain's CDR3 is CASSPSGTKKFF. In nucleotides, the CDR3 is TGTGCCAGCAGCCCTTCCGGGACTAAGAAGTTCTTC.